One TCR beta chain is described in this entry. This clonotype showed up just once. What this receptor recognizes is not known. Qualities for individual bases were not recorded, and no much larger clone is one base off. Evidence from one read is weak. The CDR3 measures 14 amino acids from cysteine to phenylalanine. Only CDR3 DNA is held: 42 bases, read in frame from base 1. Trimming costs V 8 bases and J 9 bases, and their ends lie 20 bases apart. Via the germline V gene (reference sequence), CDR1 is SEHNR and CDR2 FQNEAQ. To prepare the library, 5' RACE was applied. For the blood and skin samples, TCR RNA was reverse transcribed with SuperScript IV using primers for the alpha and beta constant regions. Four rounds of PCR, run with the SP2 primer together with nested alpha and beta constant region primers, were used to amplify the ligated cDNA. T4 RNA ligase 1 was used to ligate an oligonucleotide containing the Illumina SP2 primer and a UMI to the 3' end of the cDNA. The 12-nucleotide UMI was composed of two random hexamers separated by an eight-base spacer, which was included to prevent hairpin formation. From the second PCR onward, TCR alpha and beta chain libraries were processed separately, and dual indexing was applied for multiplexing. After pooling, the indexed libraries were analyzed by capillary electrophoresis and sequenced on either an Illumina MiSeq or NextSeq. PhiX DNA at roughly 4.5-8% was added to the libraries to raise base diversity and improve cluster recognition. The source study handled its data this way. Demultiplexor extracted UMIs from read 2, combined them with read 1 TCR sequence, and split reads by sample indices. Decombinator identified V and J genes and V-J junctions and gave each TCR a five-part identifier that included V and J deletions. Collapsinator relied on UMIs to correct both sequencing errors and PCR amplification heterogeneity, producing a UMI-based abundance for each TCR. CDR3Translator converted identifiers to nucleotide sequence, translated to amino acids, and extracted CDR3 regions using terminal motifs. Error-corrected alpha and beta TCR counts from blood and skin were compared after normalization to input RNA amount. TCRdb's own reprocessing of the public reads used fastp at Q25 and MiXCR and kept productive beta chains. Each entry merges the rows of one CDR3 protein and shows their most common DNA and genes. None of the V and J calls come from the authors' own analysis; TCRdb made them. The sample profile shows about 25,000 distinct CDR3 sequences; approximately 20% of them were found once. The ten largest clones take up over 1.5% of the sample.

The sample is drawn from a study of naive and memory T cell subsets (TCRdb year 2017). Regarding the research as a whole: In the figure summarizing the skin biopsy and whole blood samples, 10 blood donors, 7 tuberculin skin test biopsies and 3 saline control biopsies were reported. PCR2 was typically performed as a SYBR Green qPCR that was stopped at a set threshold, although end-point PCR (around 6 cycles) could be used instead for low-input samples. Points the paper makes about the study in general: The potential sensitivity of the RNA-based method to TCR transcript changes with T cell activation and differentiation was acknowledged.

For whole blood analysis, around 2.4 ml of peripheral blood was drawn from adult healthy volunteers into Tempus tubes, and RNA was extracted according to the manufacturer's instructions. A robust, sensitive protocol for the amplification, sequencing and analysis of TCRs was described in the study, in which 3' ligation of a UMI-containing oligonucleotide to TCR cDNA was used. Total RNA, without cell sorting, was DNase treated with RQ1 DNase before reverse transcription, targeting about 1 to 1000 ng input. Libraries were prepared from skin biopsies and whole blood so that pipeline robustness could be tested in samples in which T cells form a minority population.

The source of this sequence is a female donor in good health. This receptor chain uses TRBV7-9 and TRBJ2-1, with no confident D gene call. CDR3 protein: CASLSRILRSEQFF. The bases read TGTGCCAGCTTGTCCAGGATCCTTCGTAGTGAGCAGTTCTTC.